This TCR beta chain appears in the sequencing data of a study of T cell repertoires in cytomegalovirus infection. The CDR3 covers 15 residues. Germline-derived CDR1 and CDR2 are SEHNR and FQNEAQ (reference sequence). V shed 4 bases, J shed 0 bases, and the junction held 1 base outside the gene matches. MiXCR, applied by TCRdb to the reads, yields one record per CDR3 protein. The sample has a few hundred thousand distinct CDR3 sequences, around 18% seen once. The chain employs TRBV7-9 and TRBJ2-7, with TRBD2 identical over 12 bases. This receptor was identified in a human donor in good health (CMV status not recorded). Some clones in this sample may be carry-over from other donors' samples. Sequencing was carried out using PBMCs. CDR3 DNA: TGTGCCAGCAGCTCTAGCGGGGGGGCCTCCTACGAGCAGTACTTC. Translating it yields CASSSSGGASYEQYF. The full variable domain, in which reference TRBV7-9 and TRBJ2-7 provide the parts outside the CDR3, is DTGVSQNPRHKITKRGQNVTFRCDPISEHNRLYWYRQTLGQGPEFLTYFQNEAQLEKSRLLSDRFSAERPKGSFSTLEIQRTEQGDSAMYLCASSSSGGASYEQYFGPGTRLTVT.